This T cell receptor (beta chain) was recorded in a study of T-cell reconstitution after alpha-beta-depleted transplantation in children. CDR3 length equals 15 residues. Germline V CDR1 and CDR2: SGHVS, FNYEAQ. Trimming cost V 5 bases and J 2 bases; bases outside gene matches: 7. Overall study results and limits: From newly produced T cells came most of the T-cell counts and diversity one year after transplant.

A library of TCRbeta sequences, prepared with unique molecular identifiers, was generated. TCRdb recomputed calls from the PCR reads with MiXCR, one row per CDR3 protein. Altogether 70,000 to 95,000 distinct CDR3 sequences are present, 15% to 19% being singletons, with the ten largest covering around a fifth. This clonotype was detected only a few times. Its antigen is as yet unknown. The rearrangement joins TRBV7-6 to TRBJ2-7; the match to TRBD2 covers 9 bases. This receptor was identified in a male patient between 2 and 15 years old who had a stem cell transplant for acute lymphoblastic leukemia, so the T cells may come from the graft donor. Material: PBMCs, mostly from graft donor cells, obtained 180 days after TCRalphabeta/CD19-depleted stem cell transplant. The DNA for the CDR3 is TGTGCCAGCAGCCCGAGCGGGGGGACGACCTACGAGCAGTACTTC. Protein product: CASSPSGGTTYEQYF.